The 12 T cell receptor beta chains given below trace back to one sample, sequenced in a study of cytomegalovirus exposure and HLA in healthy donors (TCRdb year 2017). The protocol used for the library was the immunoSEQ multiplex PCR assay. For the multiplex PCR, a mixture combining 60 forward primers for TCR Vbeta segments and 13 reverse primers for TCR Jbeta segments was used. TCRdb obtained this table from immuneACCESS and retained in-frame rearrangements with V and J assigned. These tables miss some clones; where compared with another copy, unresolved V genes account for less than half of the shortfall, and the remainder is unexplained. This sample comprises under 100,000 clones, around 9.1% of them detected only once. In total, the top ten clones hold around 26% of the sample. Material for sequencing was PBMCs. The source is a man aged 60 to 75 in good health and CMV-seropositive.

The chain has TRBV11-2 and TRBJ2-1; TRBD2 matches at 9 bases. Per the germline V gene, CDR1 is SGHAT and CDR2 is FQNNGV. CDR3 length equals 15 residues. Trimming took 3 bases from V and 8 from J; bases not matched to a gene: 8. The CDR3 DNA reads TGTGCCAGCAGCTTTCAGCGGGGGGCCGGGGATGAGCAGTTCTTC. Amino acids: CASSFQRGAGDEQFF.

This clone came up a few times. This chain links TRBV14 with TRBJ1-2, with TRBD1 matching 7 bases. CDR1 is SGHDN, CDR2 FVKESK, per germline. J was trimmed by 8 bases and V by 0 bases; bases with no gene match: 15. The CDR3 has 17 residues. The DNA for the CDR3 is TGTGCCAGCAGCCAAGAATTCGGGGACAGTTCCCTCAGGGGCTACACCTTC. Translation gives CASSQEFGDSSLRGYTF.

This clone came up a few times. This chain joins TRBV6-6 and TRBJ2-1, with TRBD2 matching over 8 bases. Germline V gene lookup returns CDR1 MNHNY and CDR2 SVGAGI (reference sequence). The CDR3 extends over 13 amino acids. The junction had 1 base not matched to a gene; V was cut back by 8 bases and J by 1 base. CDR3 in amino acids: CASVAGSYNEQFF. The CDR3 DNA follows: TGTGCCAGCGTAGCGGGGTCCTACAATGAGCAGTTCTTC.

The V and J genes are TRBV19 and TRBJ1-5; tentative D call: TRBD1 (6 bases). CDR1 is LNHDA and CDR2 is SQIVND in the germline V gene (reference sequence). V was shortened by 6 bases and J by 4 bases, with 16 bases between the two germline ends. The CDR3 sequence is 15 residues long. This CDR3 reads CASSTQGTNNQPQHF. CDR3 sequence (DNA): TGTGCCAGTAGCACCCAGGGGACAAATAATCAGCCCCAGCATTTT.

A few counts support this clone. The chain has TRBV4-2 and TRBJ2-7, with 11 bases identical to TRBD2. This CDR3 spans 15 amino acids. V trimming: 5 bases; J trimming: 2 bases; junction bases outside the gene matches: 5. Germline V CDR1 and CDR2: LGHNA, YNFKEQ. Written as DNA, the CDR3 is TGTGCCAGCAGCTCTAGCGGGGGGATTCCCTACGAGCAGTACTTC. The encoded protein is CASSSSGGIPYEQYF.

The chain uses TRBV18 and TRBJ2-7; D might be TRBD1 or TRBD2, each matching 5 bases. Germline CDR1 reads KGHSH; CDR2 reads LQKENI. This CDR3 spans 14 amino acids. The V end was cut by 6 bases, the J end by 7 bases, with 19 bases between. CDR3 amino acids: CASSEGTRVREQYV. As DNA, the CDR3 is TGTGCCAGCTCGGAAGGGACCAGGGTCCGGGAGCAGTACGTC.

This clone was observed a handful of times. The chain recombines TRBV30 with TRBJ1-3; TRBD1 matches 11 bases. The ends lost 7 bases at V and 4 bases at J; junction bases unmatched: 12. From germline, CDR1 is GTSNPN and CDR2 SVGIG (reference sequence). This CDR3 comprises 16 residues. CDR3 region: CASLIPGQGVGNTIYF. The CDR3 region has the DNA TGTGCCTCACTCATCCCGGGACAGGGGGTCGGAAACACCATATATTTT. Full variable domain (remainder filled in from reference TRBV30 and TRBJ1-3): SQTIHQWPATLVQPVGSPLSLECTVEGTSNPNLYWYRQAAGRGLQLLFYSVGIGQISSEVPQNLSASRPQDRQFILSSKKLLLSDSGFYLCASLIPGQGVGNTIYFGEGSWLTVV.

This clone was detected a few times. V gene TRBV4-2 combines with J gene TRBJ2-1; D remains ambiguous. The ends were cut back, 4 bases at V and 3 bases at J, with 4 bases in the middle. CDR3 size: 12 residues. Germline values: CDR1 LGHNA, CDR2 YNFKEQ. In DNA, the CDR3 is TGTGCCAGCAGCCGAGTCTACAATGAGCAGTTCTTC. Protein sequence: CASSRVYNEQFF.

The V gene is TRBV4-1, the J gene TRBJ2-1; D possibly corresponds to TRBD1 (6 bases). Trimming shortened V by 0 bases and J by 10 bases, and 19 bases separated the two germline ends. Germline values: CDR1 MGHRA, CDR2 YSYEKL. This CDR3 contains 16 residues. The CDR3, as DNA: TGCGCCAGCAGCCAAGATCCCGGACAGACCATACGGGAGCAGTTCTTC. Its protein is CASSQDPGQTIREQFF.

The table lists this clone with a few counts. V and J are TRBV6-1 and TRBJ1-1; tentatively, D is TRBD1 (5 bases). Trimming removed 3 bases at V and 0 bases at J, with 11 bases between. Germline values: CDR1 MNHNS, CDR2 SASEGT. The CDR3 is 15 residues long. CDR3 protein: CASSDRGVMNTEAFF. The CDR3 nucleotides are TGTGCCAGCAGTGACCGGGGGGTAATGAACACTGAAGCTTTCTTT.

The chain recombines TRBV7-9 with TRBJ2-4; possibly TRBD1 for D (6 bases). Per germline, CDR1 SEHNR and CDR2 FQNEAQ (reference sequence). V was cut by 5 bases and J by 5 bases, with 10 bases left in between. The CDR3 contains 13 residues. This CDR3 reads CASSLRTENIQYF. The CDR3 DNA follows: TGTGCCAGCAGCCTACGGACAGAAAACATTCAGTACTTC. Drawing the rest from reference TRBV7-9 and TRBJ2-4, the complete variable domain is DTGVSQNPRHKITKRGQNVTFRCDPISEHNRLYWYRQTLGQGPEFLTYFQNEAQLEKSRLLSDRFSAERPKGSFSTLEIQRTEQGDSAMYLCASSLRTENIQYFGAGTRLSVL.

The V call is TRBV7-9, the J call TRBJ1-2; D is unclear. The CDR3 is 13 residues long. Germline V gene sequence: CDR1 SEHNR, CDR2 FQNEAQ (reference sequence). V was shortened by 5 bases and J by 12 bases, with 19 bases between the two germline ends. The CDR3 nucleotides read TGTGCCAGCAGCCCGTCCACGGGAGCCCAACACACCTTC. Amino acid sequence: CASSPSTGAQHTF.